This T cell receptor (beta chain) originates from a study of T-cell reconstitution after alpha-beta-depleted transplantation in children. Broader study findings: By about two months after transplant, alpha-beta T cells reportedly arose from several hundred graft clones that had expanded. One year after transplant, T-cell counts and diversity came mostly from newly produced T cells. Surviving recipient T cells and thymic progenitors produced the high day-60 TCRbeta diversity seen in some patients.

Of note for this clonotype: The target antigen is unknown.

The CDR3 consists of 14 residues. Trimming removed 3 bases at V and 8 bases at J, with 16 bases between. The TCRbeta library was prepared with unique molecular identifiers. TCRdb re-called the PCR reads through MiXCR, storing one row per CDR3 protein. The table has hundreds of thousands of distinct CDR3 sequences, approximately 13% seen once; the top ten hold around 2%. The chain links TRBV12-3 or TRBV12-4 to TRBJ1-2; no clear D. This specimen consisted of PBMCs, mostly from graft donor cells, obtained 360 days after TCRalphabeta/CD19-depleted stem cell transplant. This sequence was found in a male patient between 10 and 17 years old who had a stem cell transplant for acute myeloid leukemia, so the T cells may come from the graft donor. CDR3 in DNA: TGTGCCAGCAGTTTCAATTTATTCCCGGAGGGCTACACCTTC. As protein: CASSFNLFPEGYTF.